Following are 19 T cell receptor beta chains from one sample sequenced in a study of OX40 agonist ivuxolimab in advanced cancers. Using immunoSEQ multiplex PCR, the repertoire was profiled, and TCRdb retains in-frame clones only, with some absent. The table lists some 80,000 clones, approximately 80% of them singletons, with about 0.44% in the top ten. Source: CD4+ or CD8+ T cells sorted from blood, taken in a trial of the OX40 agonist ivuxolimab. The source of these receptors is an adult with an advanced solid tumor such as melanoma, head and neck, liver or kidney cancer.

The chain is built from TRBV6-6 and TRBJ1-1; TRBD1 aligns across 11 bases. Germline assignment: CDR1 MNHNY and CDR2 SVGAGI (reference sequence). The J segment lost 5 bases and the V segment lost 7 bases, leaving 6 bases of the junction unmatched. CDR3 length equals 14 residues. CDR3 sequence: CASIFGQGATEAFF. CDR3 nucleotides: TGTGCCAGCATCTTCGGACAGGGGGCGACTGAAGCTTTCTTT.

This rearrangement joins TRBV7-8 to TRBJ2-7; 8 bases agree with TRBD2. With 3 bases clipped from V and 2 bases from J, the junction kept 3 bases outside the gene matches. This CDR3 is 14 amino acids long. Germline V CDR1 and CDR2: SGHVS, FQNEAQ. In DNA form, the CDR3 reads TGTGCCAGCAGCTTCCCCGGGAGGGCCTACGAGCAGTACTTC. Protein sequence: CASSFPGRAYEQYF.

The chain combines TRBV19 with TRBJ2-7; no clear D. Per germline, CDR1 LNHDA and CDR2 SQIVND (reference sequence). The V and J ends lost 6 bases and 0 bases respectively, with 15 bases between them. This CDR3 comprises 15 residues. This CDR3 is CASRPSAGISYEQYF. The CDR3 DNA is TGTGCCAGTAGACCCTCAGCAGGTATCTCCTACGAGCAGTACTTC.

V usage is TRBV25-1 and J usage is TRBJ2-3; D is perhaps TRBD2 (7 bases). Trimming stripped 6 bases from V and 1 base from J, with 17 bases between. The CDR3 has 16 amino acids. Germline V lookup: CDR1 MGHDK, CDR2 SYGVNS. CDR3 amino acids: CASSPPGGGGTDTQYF. CDR3 coding DNA: TGTGCCAGCAGCCCACCCGGAGGGGGGGGCACAGATACGCAGTATTTT. Looking up the rest from reference TRBV25-1 and TRBJ2-3 gives the full variable domain: EADIYQTPRYLVIGTGKKITLECSQTMGHDKMYWYQQDPGMELHLIHYSYGVNSTEKGDLSSESTVSRIRTEHFPLTLESARPSHTSQYLCASSPPGGGGTDTQYFGPGTRLTVL.

V gene TRBV4-1 combines with J gene TRBJ1-4; maybe TRBD1 (6 bases). The V end was cut by 0 bases, the J end by 5 bases, with 7 bases between. Germline CDR1 MGHRA, CDR2 YSYEKL. The CDR3 contains 14 residues. This CDR3 is CASSQERGNEKLFF. The CDR3 region has the DNA TGCGCCAGCAGCCAAGAGAGGGGGAATGAAAAACTGTTTTTT.

The chain carries TRBV7-9 and TRBJ2-7; TRBD2 matches 9 bases. CDR3 length: 15 residues. V shed 5 bases and J 0 bases; nucleotides not matched to a gene: 5. Germline V gene lookup returns CDR1 SEHNR and CDR2 FQNEAQ (reference sequence). CDR3 nucleotide sequence: TGTGCCAGCAGCCCTAGCGGGGAGAGCTCCTACGAGCAGTACTTC. Protein sequence: CASSPSGESSYEQYF. Supplemented by reference TRBV7-9 and TRBJ2-7, the full variable domain reads DTGVSQNPRHKITKRGQNVTFRCDPISEHNRLYWYRQTLGQGPEFLTYFQNEAQLEKSRLLSDRFSAERPKGSFSTLEIQRTEQGDSAMYLCASSPSGESSYEQYFGPGTRLTVT.

The V gene is TRBV5-1, the J gene TRBJ1-3, with a weak D call TRBD1 (5 bases). Trimming took off 3 bases at V and 5 bases at J, with 12 bases between the two ends. Per germline, CDR1 SGHRS and CDR2 YFSETQ. The CDR3 runs 14 residues. The DNA of the CDR3 is TGCGCCAGCAGCTCCGGGGGGGAGAGAAACACCATATATTTT. This sequence encodes CASSSGGERNTIYF.

This chain links TRBV2 with TRBJ2-2; D unresolved. Germline-derived CDR1 and CDR2 are SNHLY and FYNNEI. V dropped 7 bases and J dropped 4 bases, with 10 bases sitting between them. This CDR3 spans 13 amino acids. In nucleotides, the CDR3 is TGTGCCAGCAATTATCGATTCACCGGGGAGCTGTTTTTT. It is translated as CASNYRFTGELFF. The full variable domain, in which reference TRBV2 and TRBJ2-2 provide the parts outside the CDR3, is EPEVTQTPSHQVTQMGQEVILRCVPISNHLYFYWYRQILGQKVEFLVSFYNNEISEKSEIFDDQFSVERPDGSNFTLKIRSTKLEDSAMYFCASNYRFTGELFFGEGSRLTVL.

The chain carries TRBV5-4 and TRBJ1-2, with D perhaps matching TRBD1 (5 bases). The CDR3 consists of 12 residues. Germline V gene lookup returns CDR1 SGHNT and CDR2 YYREEE (reference sequence). The ends were cut back, 5 bases at V and 5 bases at J, with 10 bases in the middle. Here the CDR3 DNA reads TGTGCCAGCAGTCCAGACAGATATGGCTACACCTTC. Translating it yields CASSPDRYGYTF.

The DNA for the CDR3 is TGTGCCAGCAGCCCCCGGCAGCTGAACACTGAAGCTTTCTTT. As protein: CASSPRQLNTEAFF. V and J are TRBV9 and TRBJ1-1; D is ambiguous. CDR1 and CDR2 (germline): SGDLS, YYNGEE. The CDR3 length is 14 residues. Trimming cost V 4 bases and J 0 bases, with 10 bases left between them. Filled out from reference TRBV9 and TRBJ1-1, the complete variable domain reads DSGVTQTPKHLITATGQRVTLRCSPRSGDLSVYWYQQSLDQGLQFLIQYYNGEERAKGNILERFSAQQFPDLHSELNLSSLELGDSALYFCASSPRQLNTEAFFGQGTRLTVV.

This chain connects TRBV14 to TRBJ2-7; either TRBD1 or TRBD2 may fit D (8 bases each). The CDR3 loop spans 14 amino acids. The germline V gene has CDR1 SGHDN and CDR2 FVKESK. The V and J ends lost 7 bases and 6 bases respectively, with 19 bases between them. Here the CDR3 DNA reads TGTGCCAGCAATAGCGGGGACAGGTTTCCCGAGCAGTACTTC. It encodes CASNSGDRFPEQYF. The whole variable domain, remainder taken from reference TRBV14 and TRBJ2-7, is EAGVTQFPSHSVIEKGQTVTLRCDPISGHDNLYWYRRVMGKEIKFLLHFVKESKQDESGMPNNRFLAERTGGTYSTLKVQPAELEDSGVYFCASNSGDRFPEQYFGPGTRLTVT.

V is TRBV4-1 and J is TRBJ1-4, with D unclear. CDR3 length: 15 residues. With 4 bases removed from V and 8 bases from J, the gap between germline ends came to 17 bases. Germline CDR1 and CDR2: MGHRA and YSYEKL. The CDR3 protein is CASSRAGPFLEKLFF. DNA of the CDR3: TGCGCCAGCAGCCGGGCCGGGCCCTTTCTCGAAAAACTGTTTTTT.

The rearrangement joins TRBV29-1 to TRBJ2-1; the match to TRBD2 covers 8 bases. V shed 8 bases and J 6 bases; nucleotides not matched to a gene: 12. The CDR3 sequence is 14 residues long. Per the germline V gene, CDR1 is SQVTM and CDR2 is ANQGSEA. The CDR3 bases are TGCAGCCTCCGCGGGGGGAGTATTTTCAATGAGCAGTTCTTC. Translating it yields CSLRGGSIFNEQFF.

This chain connects TRBV11-2 to TRBJ2-5, with D possibly TRBD1 on 6 matching bases. The V gene lost 3 bases and the J gene lost 3 bases, with 11 bases spanning the gap. The CDR3 extends over 14 amino acids. The germline V gene encodes CDR1 SGHAT and CDR2 FQNNGV. The CDR3 protein is CASSLGQGKETQYF. The CDR3 DNA is TGTGCCAGCAGCTTGGGGCAGGGGAAAGAGACCCAGTACTTC.

The rearrangement joins TRBV5-1 to TRBJ2-5; the D gene could be TRBD1 or TRBD2 (6 bases each). Between the trimmed V and J ends, which lost 0 bases and 1 base, there was a span of 16 bases. CDR3 length equals 17 residues. In germline, CDR1 is SGHRS, CDR2 YFSETQ. The CDR3 DNA reads as TGCGCCAGCAGCTTGGGCCAGGGGCGGGGCCGCCAAGAGACCCAGTACTTC. It specifies CASSLGQGRGRQETQYF.

This clone has only a few counts. This chain's CDR3 is CASSYSSDSRPQHF. The CDR3 DNA is TGTGCCAGCAGTTACTCGTCCGACTCTAGGCCCCAGCATTTT. The V and J genes are TRBV6-6 and TRBJ1-5; D not resolved. This CDR3 region has 14 residues. Per the germline V gene, CDR1 is MNHNY and CDR2 is SVGAGI (reference sequence). V was trimmed by 0 bases and J by 9 bases, leaving 12 bases between them.

V gene TRBV21-1 combines with J gene TRBJ2-7; the table's D call TRBD1 went unverified against the DNA. TRBV21-1 represents a pseudogene. This CDR3 region has 13 residues. CDR3 DNA: TGTGCCAGCACCACAAGACAGACCTACGAGCAGTACGTC. This translates into CASTTRQTYEQYV.

V and J are TRBV5-6 and TRBJ2-2; D is unresolved. CDR1 and CDR2 from the germline V gene are SGHDT and YYEEEE. The CDR3 has 14 residues. V shed 4 bases and J shed 4 bases, with 11 bases lying between them. The CDR3 region has the DNA TGTGCCAGCAGCACTACACTGGGCACCGGGGAGCTGTTTTTT. Its translation is CASSTTLGTGELFF.

The chain uses TRBV6-5 and TRBJ1-2; 7 positions agree with TRBD1. Germline CDR1 is MNHEY and CDR2 is SVGAGI. The CDR3 runs 15 residues. V shed 6 bases, J shed 5 bases, and the junction held 12 bases outside the gene matches. The CDR3: CASRATGVGRYGYTF. CDR3 coding DNA: TGTGCCAGCAGAGCTACAGGGGTAGGGAGGTATGGCTACACCTTC.